The present entry profiles one TCR beta chain with its context. The antigen remains undetermined. PCR used 60 Vbeta primers and 13 Jbeta primers. Some clones are missing from TCRdb's copy, which holds only in-frame ones; the method was immunoSEQ multiplex PCR. The sample shows 120,000 to 150,000 clones, roughly 80% of them seen only once. The data were obtained in a study of cytomegalovirus exposure and HLA in healthy donors. Study-wide results and limits: Three CMV-associated chains proved CMV antigen-specific in vitro. For cytomegalovirus status, the classifier reportedly gave diagnoses with high specificity and sensitivity. It was in a later analysis that TCR association rates were seen to vary by HLA locus, highest for DRB1 and lowest for HLA-C. Earlier analysis yielded a pattern in which most TCR beta V segments were productive about 90% or about 30% of the time.

V shed 1 base and J 5 bases; nucleotides not matched to a gene: 3. The germline CDR1 and CDR2 sequences are MGHRA and YSYEKL. This CDR3 has 14 amino acids. The material sequenced was PBMCs. This TCR was sampled from a female donor in good health and CMV-seronegative. This sequence joins TRBV4-1 and TRBJ2-5; 8 bases are shared with TRBD2. The CDR3 here is CASSQGTSTETQYF. In DNA, the CDR3 is TGCGCCAGCAGCCAAGGGACTAGCACTGAGACCCAGTACTTC.